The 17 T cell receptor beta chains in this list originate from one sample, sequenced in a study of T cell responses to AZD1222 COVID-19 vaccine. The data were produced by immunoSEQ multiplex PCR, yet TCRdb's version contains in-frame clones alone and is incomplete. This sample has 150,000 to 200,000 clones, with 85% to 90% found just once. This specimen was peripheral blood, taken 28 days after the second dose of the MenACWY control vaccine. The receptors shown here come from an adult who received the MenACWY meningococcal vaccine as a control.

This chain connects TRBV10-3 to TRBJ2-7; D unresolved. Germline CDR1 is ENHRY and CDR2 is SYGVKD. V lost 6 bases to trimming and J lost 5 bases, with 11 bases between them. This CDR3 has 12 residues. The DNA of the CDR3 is TGTGCCATCAGCCTCCAGAACAACGAGCAGTACTTC. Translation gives CAISLQNNEQYF.

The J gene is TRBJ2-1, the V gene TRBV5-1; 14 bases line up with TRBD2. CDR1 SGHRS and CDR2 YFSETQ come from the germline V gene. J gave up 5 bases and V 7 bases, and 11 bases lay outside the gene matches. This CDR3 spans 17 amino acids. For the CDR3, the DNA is TGCGCCAGCCTACCGGGACTAGCGGGAGAAGTTGACAATGAGCAGTTCTTC. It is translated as CASLPGLAGEVDNEQFF.

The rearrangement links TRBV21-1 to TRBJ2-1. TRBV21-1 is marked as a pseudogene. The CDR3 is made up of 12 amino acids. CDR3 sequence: CASSKGYNEQFF. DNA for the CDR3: TGTGCCAGCAGCAAAGGTTACAATGAGCAGTTCTTC.

The CDR3 DNA follows: TGTGCCAGCTCACCGTTACAAGGGGACACCATATATTTT. It is translated as CASSPLQGDTIYF. The rearrangement links TRBV18 to TRBJ1-3; possible D gene TRBD1, 5 bases. V was trimmed by 3 bases and J by 8 bases, leaving 11 bases between them. Germline CDR1 KGHSH, CDR2 LQKENI. This CDR3 region has 13 residues.

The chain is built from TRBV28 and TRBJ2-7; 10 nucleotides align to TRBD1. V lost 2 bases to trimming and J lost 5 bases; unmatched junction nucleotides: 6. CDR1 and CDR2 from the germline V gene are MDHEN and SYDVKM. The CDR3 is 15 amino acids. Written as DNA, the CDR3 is TGTGCCAGCAGTTTAGGACAGGGGGAGGTAAACGAGCAGTACTTC. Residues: CASSLGQGEVNEQYF.

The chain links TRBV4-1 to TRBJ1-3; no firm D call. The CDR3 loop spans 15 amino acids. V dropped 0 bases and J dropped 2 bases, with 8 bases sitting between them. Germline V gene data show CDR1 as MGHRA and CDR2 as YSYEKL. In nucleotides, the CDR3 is TGCGCCAGCAGCCAAGAGGGGTCGGCTGGAAACACCATATATTTT. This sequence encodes CASSQEGSAGNTIYF.

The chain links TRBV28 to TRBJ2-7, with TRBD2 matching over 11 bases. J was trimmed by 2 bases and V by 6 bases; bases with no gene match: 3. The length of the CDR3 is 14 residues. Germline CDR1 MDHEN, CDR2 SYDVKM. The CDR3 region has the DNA TGTGCCAGCAGGGGACTAGCGGAGACCTACGAGCAGTACTTC. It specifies CASRGLAETYEQYF.

The CDR3 is CASRLGQAQYF. CDR3 coding DNA: TGTGCCAGCAGGCTGGGACAAGCGCAGTATTTT. This chain uses TRBV3-1 (or the pseudogene TRBV3-2) with TRBJ2-3; weak D call: TRBD1 (6 bases). Per germline, CDR1 LGHDT and CDR2 YNNKEL (reference sequence). This CDR3 is 11 amino acids long. Trimming left V 6 bases short and J 10 bases short, with 11 bases between.

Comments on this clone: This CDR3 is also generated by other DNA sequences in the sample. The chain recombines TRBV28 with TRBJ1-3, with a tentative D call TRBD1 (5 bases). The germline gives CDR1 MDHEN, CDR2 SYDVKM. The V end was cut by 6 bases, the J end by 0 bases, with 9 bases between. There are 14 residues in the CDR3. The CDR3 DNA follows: TGTGCCAGCAGCTCGGGGGGCTCTGGAAACACCATATATTTT. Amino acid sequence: CASSSGGSGNTIYF.

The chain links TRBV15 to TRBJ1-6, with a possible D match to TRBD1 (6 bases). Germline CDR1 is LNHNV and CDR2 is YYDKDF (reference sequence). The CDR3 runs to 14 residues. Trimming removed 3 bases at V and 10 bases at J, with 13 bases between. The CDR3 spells CATSRGGGRSPLHF. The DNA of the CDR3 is TGTGCCACCAGCAGGGGAGGGGGGCGGTCACCCCTCCACTTT.

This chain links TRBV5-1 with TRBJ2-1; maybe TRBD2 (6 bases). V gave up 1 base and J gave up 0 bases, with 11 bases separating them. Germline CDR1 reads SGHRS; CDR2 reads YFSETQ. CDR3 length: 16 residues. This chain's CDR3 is CASSLTAGNSYNEQFF. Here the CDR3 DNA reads TGCGCCAGCAGCTTGACAGCGGGCAACTCCTACAATGAGCAGTTCTTC.

CDR3 protein: CASTEKGPMNTGELFF. For the CDR3, the DNA is TGTGCCAGCACCGAAAAGGGACCGATGAACACCGGGGAGCTGTTTTTT. The V call is TRBV7-2, the J call TRBJ2-2, with D perhaps being TRBD1 or TRBD2 (5 bases each). Germline CDR1 is SGHTA and CDR2 is FQGNSA. The CDR3 runs to 16 residues. V gave up 7 bases and J gave up 1 base, with 16 bases separating them.

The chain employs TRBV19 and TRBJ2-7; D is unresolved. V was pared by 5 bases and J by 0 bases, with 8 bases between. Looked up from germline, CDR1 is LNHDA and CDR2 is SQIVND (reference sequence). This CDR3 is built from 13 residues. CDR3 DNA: TGTGCCAGTAGTCTCAGGCCCTCCTACGAGCAGTACTTC. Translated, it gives CASSLRPSYEQYF.

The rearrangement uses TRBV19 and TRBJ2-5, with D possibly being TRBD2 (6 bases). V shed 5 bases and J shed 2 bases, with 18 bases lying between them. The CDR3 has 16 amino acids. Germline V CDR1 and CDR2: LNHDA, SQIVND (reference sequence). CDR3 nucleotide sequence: TGTGCCAGTAGTCTTGATCAGGGACTGGGACAAGAGACCCAGTACTTC. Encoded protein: CASSLDQGLGQETQYF.

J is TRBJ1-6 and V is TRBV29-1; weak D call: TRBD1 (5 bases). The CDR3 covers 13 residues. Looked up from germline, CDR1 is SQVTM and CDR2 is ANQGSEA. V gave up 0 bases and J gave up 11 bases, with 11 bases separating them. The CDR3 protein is CSVEDSPGTPLHF. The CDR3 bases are TGCAGCGTTGAAGATTCTCCAGGGACACCCCTCCACTTT.

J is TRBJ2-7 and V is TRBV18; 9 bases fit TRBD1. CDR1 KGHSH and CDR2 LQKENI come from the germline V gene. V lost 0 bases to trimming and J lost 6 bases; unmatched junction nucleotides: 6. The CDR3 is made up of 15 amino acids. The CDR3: CASSPPGQGYAEQYF. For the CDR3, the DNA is TGTGCCAGCTCACCACCGGGACAGGGCTATGCCGAGCAGTACTTC.

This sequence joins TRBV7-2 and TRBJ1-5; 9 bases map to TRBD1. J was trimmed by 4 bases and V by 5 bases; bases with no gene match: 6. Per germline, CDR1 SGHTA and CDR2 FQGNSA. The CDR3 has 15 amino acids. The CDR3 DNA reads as TGTGCCAGCAGCCGTGACAGGGGGTATAATCAGCCCCAGCATTTT. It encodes CASSRDRGYNQPQHF.